This T cell receptor (beta chain) was sequenced in a study of shared clonotypes between healthy human individuals. Only in-frame clones appear in the TCRdb table, and some are missing; sequencing was by immunoSEQ multiplex PCR. There are about 600,000 clones in the sample; around 97% occur only once, and about 0.06% lies in the top ten. The sequenced material came from naive CD4+ T cells sorted from blood. Subset described: CD45RA+ positively selected. The source is a woman younger than 45 in good health.

The CDR3 protein is CSVQETGVEQYF. The DNA for the CDR3 is TGCAGCGTACAAGAAACAGGGGTCGAGCAGTACTTC. The chain combines TRBV29-1 with TRBJ2-7; TRBD1 aligns across 7 bases. Germline CDR1 is SQVTM and CDR2 is ANQGSEA. The CDR3 spans 12 residues. V lost 6 bases, J lost 6 bases, and 8 bases stayed unmatched.